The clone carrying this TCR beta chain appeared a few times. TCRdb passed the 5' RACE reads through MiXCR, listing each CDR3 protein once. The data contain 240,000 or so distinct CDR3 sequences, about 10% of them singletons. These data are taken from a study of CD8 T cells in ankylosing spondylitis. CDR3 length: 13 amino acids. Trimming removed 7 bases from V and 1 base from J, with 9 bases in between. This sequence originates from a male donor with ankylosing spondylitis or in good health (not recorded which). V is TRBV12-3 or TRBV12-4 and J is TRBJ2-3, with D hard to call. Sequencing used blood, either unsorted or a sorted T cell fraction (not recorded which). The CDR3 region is CASTPYGTDTQYF. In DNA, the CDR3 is TGTGCCAGCACCCCCTACGGCACAGATACGCAGTATTTT.